A selection of T cell receptor beta chains follows, all from one sample in a study of T cell responses to AZD1222 COVID-19 vaccine. The table came from immunoSEQ multiplex PCR; TCRdb's copy has only in-frame clones and leaves some out. The sample holds nearly 110,000 clones, roughly 85% seen once. Sequenced material: peripheral blood, taken 28 days after the second AZD1222 dose. Source of these receptors: an adult who received the AZD1222 COVID-19 vaccine. CDR3s include the opening cysteine and the closing phenylalanine or tryptophan. The D gene is left open where the match is weak.

J gene,V gene,D gene,CDR3 protein,CDR3 DNA
TRBJ1-5,TRBV18,NA,CASSPTASNQPQHF,TGTGCCAGCTCACCTACAGCGAGCAATCAGCCCCAGCATTTT
TRBJ2-5,TRBV6-1,TRBD1,CASSGGQGSIWGQETQYF,TGTGCCAGCAGTGGGGGACAGGGCTCTATATGGGGCCAAGAGACCCAGTACTTC
TRBJ1-2,TRBV6-5,TRBD1,CASSNRDRDGYTF,TGTGCCAGCAGTAACCGGGACAGGGATGGCTACACCTTC
TRBJ2-5,TRBV5-1,TRBD1,CASSLARGQQETQYF,TGCGCCAGCAGCTTGGCCAGGGGACAGCAAGAGACCCAGTACTTC
TRBJ2-1,TRBV29-1,NA,CSVARDIVVDEQFF,TGCAGCGTTGCGAGGGATATCGTGGTGGATGAGCAGTTCTTC
TRBJ1-4,TRBV5-1,TRBD1,CASSSFGTGNNEKLFF,TGCGCCAGCAGCTCCTTCGGGACAGGAAATAATGAAAAACTGTTTTTT
TRBJ1-5,TRBV21-1,NA,CASSKEKAGGLNQPQHF,TGTGCCAGCAGCAAAGAAAAGGCGGGGGGGCTAAATCAGCCCCAGCATTTT
TRBJ1-1,TRBV27,TRBD1,CASSKTGERSEAFF,TGTGCCAGCAGCAAGACAGGGGAACGTAGTGAAGCTTTCTTT
TRBJ1-4,TRBV6-6,NA,CASSQYEEKLFF,TGTGCCAGCAGCCAGTACGAGGAAAAACTGTTTTTT
TRBJ2-5,TRBV18,NA,CASSPGLQETQYF,TGTGCCAGCTCACCAGGCCTCCAAGAGACCCAGTACTTC
TRBJ2-2,TRBV6-1,TRBD1,CASSGRFTRDRGNTGELFF,TGTGCCAGCAGTGGCCGATTCACCCGGGACAGGGGTAACACCGGGGAGCTGTTTTTT
TRBJ2-5,TRBV28,NA,CASRDSGAAETQYF,TGTGCCAGCAGGGACTCCGGGGCGGCAGAGACCCAGTACTTC
TRBJ2-4,TRBV2,TRBD1,CASSEGQGARNIQYF,TGTGCCAGCAGCGAGGGACAGGGGGCACGGAACATTCAGTACTTC
TRBJ1-2,TRBV2,TRBD1,CASSYIRDRVDPNYGYTF,TGTGCCAGCAGTTATATACGGGACAGGGTGGACCCTAACTATGGCTACACCTTC
TRBJ1-1,TRBV7-9,NA,CASSFVSMNTEAFF,TGTGCCAGCAGCTTTGTCAGCATGAACACTGAAGCTTTCTTT
TRBJ2-7,TRBV28,NA,CASSLSASNEQYF,TGTGCCAGCAGTTTATCGGCGAGCAACGAGCAGTACTTC